These T cell receptor beta chains were read from a single sample in a study of control samples from healthy donors and cancer patients. Sequencing was performed with immunoSEQ multiplex PCR; in TCRdb, only in-frame clones are kept and a portion is missing. The table records 95,000 to 100,000 clones, around 88% of them present only once. The sequenced sample consisted of blood. These receptors all stem from a man aged 25-40 years in good health. Both conserved end residues are part of each CDR3. The D gene is left open where the match is weak. Part of the rows lack a size; the others show once, few, many or a class for expanded clones.

j_gene	d_gene	abundance	v_gene	CDR3nt	CDR3aa
TRBJ2-7	-	-	TRBV4-1	TGCGCCAGCAGTCAGGCCGGGACCACTGCTTACGAGCAGTACTTC	CASSQAGTTAYEQYF
TRBJ1-2	-	many	TRBV9	TGTGCCAGCAGCGTAGACTGGACAGCCAACTATGGCTACACCTTC	CASSVDWTANYGYTF
TRBJ1-1	-	-	TRBV4-1	TGCGCCAGCAGCCTAGGGGGGGGCACTGAAGCTTTCTTT	CASSLGGGTEAFF
TRBJ2-1	TRBD2	once	TRBV28	TGTGCCAGCAGTCCAGGGACTAGCGGGAGCAATGAGCAGTTCTTC	CASSPGTSGSNEQFF
TRBJ1-5	-	-	TRBV24-1	TGTGCCACCAGTGATTCCCGTTCGGGCAATCAGCCCCAGCATTTT	CATSDSRSGNQPQHF
TRBJ1-2	TRBD1	-	TRBV5-3	TGTGCCAGAAGCCCTCGGCGGCCGGGACAGGAATATGGCTACACCTTC	CARSPRRPGQEYGYTF
TRBJ1-4	-	-	TRBV27	TGTGCCAGCAGTGTGGGAGGGCGTGAAAAACTGTTTTTT	CASSVGGREKLFF
TRBJ2-1	-	-	TRBV7-9	TGTGCCAGCAGCTTGGAGACCTCCTACAATGAGCAGTTCTTC	CASSLETSYNEQFF
TRBJ1-4	-	few	TRBV7-8	TGTGCCAGCAGCTCAAGGGGTAGGCCTAATGAAAAACTGTTTTTT	CASSSRGRPNEKLFF
TRBJ2-5	-	-	TRBV7-8	TGTGCCACTAAGAGGGGACGCCTACAAGAGACCCAGTACTTC	CATKRGRLQETQYF